The source of this T cell receptor beta chain is a study of blood T cell repertoires in COVID-19. For the study at large: Acute and convalescent COVID-19 specimens originated in the United States, Italy and Spain. PBMCs, B-cell-depleted T cells, or T cells provided the cDNA or gDNA that made up the material.

Participants were aged roughly 18 to 100 years from about 25 US areas. Produced via immunoSEQ multiplex PCR; TCRdb's table is partial and in-frame only. Here the sample spans about 200,000 clones, over 75% being singletons. With 5 bases clipped from V and 7 bases from J, the junction kept 8 bases outside the gene matches. Germline-derived CDR1 and CDR2 are SGHAT and FQNNGV. The CDR3 is 15 residues long. Material for sequencing was PBMCs or T cells enriched from blood (not recorded which). The clonotype comes from a woman between 35 and 50 years old with acute COVID-19. The chain uses TRBV11-2 and TRBJ1-6, with 7 bases identical to TRBD1. The CDR3 reads CASSLRGQPNSPLHF. The CDR3 DNA sequence: TGTGCCAGCAGCCTGAGGGGGCAGCCCAATTCACCCCTCCACTTT.